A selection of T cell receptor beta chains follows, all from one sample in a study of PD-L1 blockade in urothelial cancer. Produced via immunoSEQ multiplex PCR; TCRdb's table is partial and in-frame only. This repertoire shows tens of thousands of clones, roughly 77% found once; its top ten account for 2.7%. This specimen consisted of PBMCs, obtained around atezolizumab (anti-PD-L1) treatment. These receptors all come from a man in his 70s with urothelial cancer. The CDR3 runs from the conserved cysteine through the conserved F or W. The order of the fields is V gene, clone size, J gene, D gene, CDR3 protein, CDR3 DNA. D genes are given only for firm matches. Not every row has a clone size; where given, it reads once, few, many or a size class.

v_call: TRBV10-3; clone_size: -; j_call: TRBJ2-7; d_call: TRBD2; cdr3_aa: CAISPGLAGPTYEQYF; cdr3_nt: TGTGCCATCAGTCCGGGACTAGCGGGACCTACCTACGAGCAGTACTTC
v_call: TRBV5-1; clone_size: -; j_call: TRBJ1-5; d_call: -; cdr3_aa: CASSPGDNRAQQPQHF; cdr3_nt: TGCGCCAGCAGCCCGGGTGACAACAGGGCCCAGCAGCCCCAGCATTTT
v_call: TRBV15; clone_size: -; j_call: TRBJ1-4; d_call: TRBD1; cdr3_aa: CATSRGFGTGNFLGVELRKLFF; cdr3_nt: TGTGCCACCAGCAGAGGATTCGGGACAGGGAACTTTCTCGGGGTAGAACTGAGGAAACTGTTTTTT
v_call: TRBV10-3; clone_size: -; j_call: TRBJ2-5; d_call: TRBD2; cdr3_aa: CAISEVAREVGETQYF; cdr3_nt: TGTGCCATCAGTGAAGTTGCGCGGGAGGTCGGGGAGACCCAGTACTTC
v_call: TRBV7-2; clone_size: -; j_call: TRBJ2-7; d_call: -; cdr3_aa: CASSLGPERYEQYF; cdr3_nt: TGTGCCAGCAGCTTAGGCCCAGAAAGATACGAGCAGTACTTC
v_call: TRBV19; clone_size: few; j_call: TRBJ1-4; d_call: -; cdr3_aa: CASTRTPAREKLFF; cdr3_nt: TGTGCCAGTACCCGGACACCGGCGAGAGAAAAACTGTTTTTT
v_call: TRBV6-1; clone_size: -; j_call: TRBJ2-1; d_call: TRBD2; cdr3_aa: CASSETSGRANEQFF; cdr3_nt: TGTGCCAGCAGCGAGACTAGCGGGAGGGCCAATGAGCAGTTCTTC
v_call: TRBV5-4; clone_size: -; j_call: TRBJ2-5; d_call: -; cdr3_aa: CASSLQTGPQETQYF; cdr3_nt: TGTGCCAGCAGCTTACAGACAGGCCCCCAAGAGACCCAGTACTTC
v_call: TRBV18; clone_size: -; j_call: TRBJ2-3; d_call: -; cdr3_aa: CASSPGEGDTQYF; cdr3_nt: TGTGCCAGCTCGCCAGGGGAGGGAGATACGCAGTATTTT
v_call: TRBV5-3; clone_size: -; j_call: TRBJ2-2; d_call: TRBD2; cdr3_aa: CATTGLAGGSTGELFF; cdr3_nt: TGTGCCACTACGGGACTAGCGGGAGGTAGCACCGGGGAGCTGTTTTTT
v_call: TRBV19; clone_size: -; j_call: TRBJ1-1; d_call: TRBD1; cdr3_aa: CASSMGTGWTEAFF; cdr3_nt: TGTGCCAGTAGTATGGGGACAGGGTGGACTGAAGCTTTCTTT
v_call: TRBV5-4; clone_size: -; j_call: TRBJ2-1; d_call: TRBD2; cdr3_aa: CASSKPGTSRHNEQFF; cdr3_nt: TGTGCCAGCAGCAAACCCGGGACTAGCAGGCACAATGAGCAGTTCTTC
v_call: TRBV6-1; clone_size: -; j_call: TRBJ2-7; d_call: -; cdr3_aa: CASSDGRQIIAYEQYF; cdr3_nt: TGTGCCAGCAGTGATGGGCGACAGATCATAGCCTACGAGCAGTACTTC
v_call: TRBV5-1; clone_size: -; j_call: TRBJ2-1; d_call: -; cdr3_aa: CASSLPRDGSEQFF; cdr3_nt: TGCGCCAGCAGCTTGCCCAGAGATGGGAGTGAGCAGTTCTTC
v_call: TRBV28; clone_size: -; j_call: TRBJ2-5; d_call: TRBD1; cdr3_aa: CASSQRTGWETQYF; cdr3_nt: TGTGCCAGCAGTCAGCGGACAGGGTGGGAGACCCAGTACTTC
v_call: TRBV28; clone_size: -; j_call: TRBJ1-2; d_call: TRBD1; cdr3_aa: CASRGPGQGDGGYTF; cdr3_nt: TGTGCCAGCAGAGGACCGGGGCAGGGGGATGGGGGCTACACCTTC
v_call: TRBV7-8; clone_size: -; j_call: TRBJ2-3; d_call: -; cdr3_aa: CASIASRTDTQYF; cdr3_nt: TGTGCCAGCATAGCCAGCCGCACAGATACGCAGTATTTT
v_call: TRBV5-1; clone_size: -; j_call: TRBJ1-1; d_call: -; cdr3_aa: CASSLSRGGRELNTEAFF; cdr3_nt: TGCGCCAGCAGCCTATCGAGGGGGGGAAGGGAGTTGAACACTGAAGCTTTCTTT
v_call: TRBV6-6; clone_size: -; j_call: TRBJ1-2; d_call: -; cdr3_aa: CASSQGLGYGYTF; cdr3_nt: TGTGCCAGCAGTCAAGGACTAGGGTATGGCTACACCTTC
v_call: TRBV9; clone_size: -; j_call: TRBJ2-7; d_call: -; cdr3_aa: CASSVATSSDEQYF; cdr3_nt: TGTGCCAGCAGCGTAGCTACTAGTTCGGACGAGCAGTACTTC
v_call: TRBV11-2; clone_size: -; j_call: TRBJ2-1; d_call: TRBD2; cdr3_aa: CASVAGGNSYNEQFF; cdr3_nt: TGTGCCAGCGTCGCGGGAGGGAACTCCTACAATGAGCAGTTCTTC
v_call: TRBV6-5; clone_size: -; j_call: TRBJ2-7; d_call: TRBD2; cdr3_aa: CASSPTSGSSYEQYF; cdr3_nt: TGTGCCAGCAGTCCGACTAGCGGGAGCTCCTACGAGCAGTACTTC
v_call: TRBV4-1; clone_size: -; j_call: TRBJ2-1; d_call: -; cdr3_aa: CASSQAPSPYNEQFF; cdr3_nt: TGCGCCAGCAGCCAAGCCCCATCCCCCTACAATGAGCAGTTCTTC
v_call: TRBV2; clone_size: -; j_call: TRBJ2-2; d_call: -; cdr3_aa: CASSPGPGELFF; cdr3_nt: TGTGCCAGCAGTCCGGGTCCCGGGGAGCTGTTTTTT
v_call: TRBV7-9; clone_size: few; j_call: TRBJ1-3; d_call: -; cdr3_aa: CASSLATGSGNTIYF; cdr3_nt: TGTGCCAGCAGCTTAGCTACAGGGAGTGGAAACACCATATATTTT
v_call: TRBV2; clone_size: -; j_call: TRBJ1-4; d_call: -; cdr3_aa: CASGGQVDEKLFF; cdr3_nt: TGTGCCAGCGGCGGGCAGGTTGATGAAAAACTGTTTTTT
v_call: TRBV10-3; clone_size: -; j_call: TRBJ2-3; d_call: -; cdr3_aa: CAIAVVSDTQYF; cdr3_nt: TGTGCCATCGCGGTAGTCTCGGATACGCAGTATTTT